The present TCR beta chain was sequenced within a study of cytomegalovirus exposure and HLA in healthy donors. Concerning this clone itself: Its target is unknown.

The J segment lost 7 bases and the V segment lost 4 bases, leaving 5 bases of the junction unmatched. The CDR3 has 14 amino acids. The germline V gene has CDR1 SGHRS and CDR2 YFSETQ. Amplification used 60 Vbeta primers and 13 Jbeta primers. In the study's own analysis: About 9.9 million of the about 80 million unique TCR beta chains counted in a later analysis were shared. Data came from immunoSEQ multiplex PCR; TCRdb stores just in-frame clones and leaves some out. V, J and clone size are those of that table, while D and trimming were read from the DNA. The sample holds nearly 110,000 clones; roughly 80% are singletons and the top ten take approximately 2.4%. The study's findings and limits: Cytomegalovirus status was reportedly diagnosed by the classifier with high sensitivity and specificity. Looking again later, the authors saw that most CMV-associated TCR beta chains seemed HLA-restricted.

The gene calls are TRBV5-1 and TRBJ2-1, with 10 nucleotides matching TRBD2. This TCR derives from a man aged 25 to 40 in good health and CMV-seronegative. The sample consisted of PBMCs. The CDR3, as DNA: TGCGCCAGCAGCGTACCTAGCGGGAGTAATGAGCAGTTCTTC. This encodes CASSVPSGSNEQFF.